This T cell receptor beta chain was identified in a study of blood T cells in healthy people across ages. Overall study findings and caveats: Researchers judged that diversity estimates from one million T cells fell short of true values.

This clonotype occurred many times. Its antigen remains unidentified. The CDR3 runs to 12 residues. V was pared by 0 bases and J by 6 bases, with 9 bases between. CDR1 is SQVTM and CDR2 is ANQGSEA in the germline V gene. The authors ran a second PCR of about 6 to 11 cycles using a sample-barcoded 5' primer and a J-beta primer mix. Using its own MiXCR run on the 5' RACE reads, TCRdb lists one record per CDR3 protein. Here the sample spans 600,000 or so distinct CDR3 sequences, roughly 48% being singletons. Sequencing used blood. This clonotype was sampled from a man at least 80 years old in good health. This chain links TRBV29-1 with TRBJ2-7; maybe TRBD1 (5 bases). The CDR3 nucleotides read TGCAGCGTTGAAGAAGGGGCATCCGAGCAGTACTTC. This translates into CSVEEGASEQYF.